Listed below are T cell receptor beta chains from one sample, sequenced in a study of T cells after posttransplantation cyclophosphamide. Assay: immunoSEQ multiplex PCR; the TCRdb copy retains only in-frame clones and omits some. The sample includes 24,000 or so clones, none of them occurring once. Sequencing used PBMCs, obtained after allogeneic stem cell transplant with posttransplant cyclophosphamide. The receptors originated from a young adult male patient who received an allogeneic stem cell transplant from a related donor, was CMV-positive, and had no GVHD. Some T cells may trace back to the graft donor. CDR3s include the opening cysteine and the closing phenylalanine or tryptophan. Fields, in order: V gene, D gene, clone size, CDR3 length, J gene, CDR3 protein, CDR3 DNA. D genes are given only for firm matches. A clone size is listed for some rows: how often the clone was seen (once, few, many), or a class if it is expanded.

V gene: TRBV18; D gene: -; clone size: many; CDR3 length: 13; J gene: TRBJ2-1; CDR3 protein: CASSLRTGNEQFF; CDR3 DNA: TGTGCCAGCTCACTCCGGACTGGCAATGAGCAGTTCTTC
V gene: TRBV19; D gene: -; clone size: -; CDR3 length: 13; J gene: TRBJ2-5; CDR3 protein: CASRPIGRETQYF; CDR3 DNA: TGTGCCAGTAGACCTATTGGGCGAGAGACCCAGTACTTC
V gene: TRBV28; D gene: TRBD2; clone size: -; CDR3 length: 14; J gene: TRBJ2-5; CDR3 protein: CASSYLGGVETQYF; CDR3 DNA: TGTGCCAGCAGTTATCTGGGGGGGGTAGAGACCCAGTACTTC
V gene: TRBV27; D gene: -; clone size: many; CDR3 length: 13; J gene: TRBJ2-7; CDR3 protein: CASSFRRTNEQYF; CDR3 DNA: TGTGCCAGCAGTTTTCGCAGGACTAATGAGCAGTACTTC
V gene: TRBV9; D gene: TRBD1; clone size: few; CDR3 length: 16; J gene: TRBJ2-4; CDR3 protein: CASSPDRGSAKNIQYF; CDR3 DNA: TGTGCCAGCAGCCCGGACAGGGGTTCAGCCAAAAACATTCAGTACTTC
V gene: TRBV30; D gene: -; clone size: -; CDR3 length: 19; J gene: TRBJ1-2; CDR3 protein: CAWSVRGRAETPLSDGYTF; CDR3 DNA: TGTGCCTGGAGTGTACGAGGGAGGGCAGAAACACCTCTGAGCGATGGCTACACCTTC
V gene: TRBV2; D gene: -; clone size: many; CDR3 length: 13; J gene: TRBJ2-7; CDR3 protein: CASRGGVSYEQYF; CDR3 DNA: TGTGCCAGCAGGGGCGGGGTATCCTACGAGCAGTACTTC
V gene: TRBV4-1; D gene: TRBD1; clone size: many; CDR3 length: 14; J gene: TRBJ1-5; CDR3 protein: CASSQFTGDQPQHF; CDR3 DNA: TGCGCCAGCAGCCAATTTACAGGGGATCAGCCCCAGCATTTT
V gene: TRBV7-9; D gene: -; clone size: many; CDR3 length: 11; J gene: TRBJ2-5; CDR3 protein: CASAGPETQYF; CDR3 DNA: TGTGCCAGCGCGGGTCCAGAGACCCAGTACTTC
V gene: TRBV25-1; D gene: TRBD1; clone size: few; CDR3 length: 14; J gene: TRBJ2-5; CDR3 protein: CASSDSGGVETQYF; CDR3 DNA: TGTGCCAGCAGTGACTCAGGGGGCGTAGAGACCCAGTACTTC
V gene: TRBV28; D gene: -; clone size: -; CDR3 length: 14; J gene: TRBJ2-3; CDR3 protein: CASSLAGSTDTQYF; CDR3 DNA: TGTGCCAGCAGTTTGGCGGGGAGCACAGATACGCAGTATTTT
V gene: TRBV11-2; D gene: -; clone size: many; CDR3 length: 16; J gene: TRBJ2-7; CDR3 protein: CASSLAWAGIANEQYF; CDR3 DNA: TGTGCCAGCAGCTTAGCTTGGGCAGGGATAGCCAACGAGCAGTACTTC